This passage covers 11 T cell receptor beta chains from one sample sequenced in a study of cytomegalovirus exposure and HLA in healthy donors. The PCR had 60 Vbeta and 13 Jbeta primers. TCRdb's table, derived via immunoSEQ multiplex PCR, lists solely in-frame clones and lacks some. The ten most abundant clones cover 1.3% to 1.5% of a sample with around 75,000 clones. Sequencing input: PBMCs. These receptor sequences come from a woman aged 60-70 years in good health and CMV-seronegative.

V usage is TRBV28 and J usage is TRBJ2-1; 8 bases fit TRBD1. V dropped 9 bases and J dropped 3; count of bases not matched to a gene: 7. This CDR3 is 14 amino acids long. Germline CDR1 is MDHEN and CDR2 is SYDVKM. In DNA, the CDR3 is TGTGCCAGTGAATGGGGACAGGACTACAATGAGCAGTTCTTC. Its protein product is CASEWGQDYNEQFF. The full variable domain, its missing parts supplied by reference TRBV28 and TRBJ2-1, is DVKVTQSSRYLVKRTGEKVFLECVQDMDHENMFWYRQDPGLGLRLIYFSYDVKMKEKGDIPEGYSVSREKKERFSLILESASTNQTSMYLCASEWGQDYNEQFFGPGTRLTVL.

CDR3 loop: CASSEAGGAYGYTF. CDR3 bases: TGTGCCAGCAGTGAAGCCGGGGGAGCCTATGGCTACACCTTC. V usage is TRBV6-1 and J usage is TRBJ1-2; a possible D gene is TRBD1 (5 bases). CDR1 is MNHNS, CDR2 SASEGT, per germline. The CDR3 covers 14 residues. V was cut by 0 bases and J by 4 bases, with 9 bases left in between.

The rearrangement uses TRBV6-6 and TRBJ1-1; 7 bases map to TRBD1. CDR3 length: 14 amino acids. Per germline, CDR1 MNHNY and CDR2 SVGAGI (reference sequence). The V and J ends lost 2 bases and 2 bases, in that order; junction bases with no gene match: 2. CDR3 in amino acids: CASSYGTVNTEAFF. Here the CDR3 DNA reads TGTGCCAGCAGTTACGGGACAGTAAACACTGAAGCTTTCTTT.

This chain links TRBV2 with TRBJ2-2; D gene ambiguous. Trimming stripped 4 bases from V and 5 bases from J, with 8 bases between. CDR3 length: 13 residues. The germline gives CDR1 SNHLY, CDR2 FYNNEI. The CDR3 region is CASSVIQTGELFF. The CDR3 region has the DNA TGTGCCAGCAGTGTAATACAAACCGGGGAGCTGTTTTTT.

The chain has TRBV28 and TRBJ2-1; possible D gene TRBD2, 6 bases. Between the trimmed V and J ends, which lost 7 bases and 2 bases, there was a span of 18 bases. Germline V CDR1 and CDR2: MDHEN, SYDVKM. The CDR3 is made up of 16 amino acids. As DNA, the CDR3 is TGTGCCAGCAACAGACTACACGGGAGCGCCTACAATGAGCAGTTCTTC. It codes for CASNRLHGSAYNEQFF.

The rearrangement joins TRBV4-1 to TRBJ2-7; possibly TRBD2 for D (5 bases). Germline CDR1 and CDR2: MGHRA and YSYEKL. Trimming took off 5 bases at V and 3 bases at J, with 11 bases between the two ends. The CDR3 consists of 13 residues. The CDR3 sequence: CASSKAVFYEQYF. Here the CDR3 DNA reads TGCGCCAGCAGCAAAGCGGTTTTCTACGAGCAGTACTTC.

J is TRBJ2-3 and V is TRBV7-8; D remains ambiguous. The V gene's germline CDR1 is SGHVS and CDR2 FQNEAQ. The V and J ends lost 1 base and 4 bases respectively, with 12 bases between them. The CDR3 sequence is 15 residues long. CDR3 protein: CASSLVVGVSDTQYF. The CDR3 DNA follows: TGTGCCAGCAGCTTAGTTGTCGGAGTCTCAGATACGCAGTATTTT.

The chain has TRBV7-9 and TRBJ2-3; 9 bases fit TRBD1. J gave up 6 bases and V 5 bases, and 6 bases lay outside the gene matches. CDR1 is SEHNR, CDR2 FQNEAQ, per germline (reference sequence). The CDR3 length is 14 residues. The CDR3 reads CASSIGQGTDTQYF. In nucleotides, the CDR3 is TGTGCCAGCAGCATAGGACAGGGGACGGATACGCAGTATTTT.

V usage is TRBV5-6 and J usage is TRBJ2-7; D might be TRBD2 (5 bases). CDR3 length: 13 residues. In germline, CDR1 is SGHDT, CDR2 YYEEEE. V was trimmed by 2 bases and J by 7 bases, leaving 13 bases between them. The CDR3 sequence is CASSLLITSEQYF. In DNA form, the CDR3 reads TGTGCCAGCAGCTTACTAATAACTAGTGAGCAGTACTTC. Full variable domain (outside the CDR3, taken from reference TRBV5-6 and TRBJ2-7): DAGVTQSPTHLIKTRGQQVTLRCSPKSGHDTVSWYQQALGQGPQFIFQYYEEEERQRGNFPDRFSGHQFPNYSSELNVNALLLGDSALYLCASSLLITSEQYFGPGTRLTVT.

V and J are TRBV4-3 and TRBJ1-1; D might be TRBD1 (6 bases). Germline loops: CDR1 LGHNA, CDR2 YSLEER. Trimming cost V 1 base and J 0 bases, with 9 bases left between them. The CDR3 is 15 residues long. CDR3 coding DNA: TGCGCCAGCAGCCAAGGGACAGTCCTGAACACTGAAGCTTTCTTT. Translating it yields CASSQGTVLNTEAFF.

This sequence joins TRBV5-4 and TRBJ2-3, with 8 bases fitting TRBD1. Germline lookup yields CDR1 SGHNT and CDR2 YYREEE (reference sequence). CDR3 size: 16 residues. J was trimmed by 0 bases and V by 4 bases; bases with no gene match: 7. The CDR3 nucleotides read TGTGCCAGCAGCGATACCGGGACAGGTAGCACAGATACGCAGTATTTT. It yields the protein CASSDTGTGSTDTQYF.